These T cell receptor beta chains were read from a single sample in a study of regulatory T cells in long-lasting Graves disease. In TCRdb, the multiplex PCR reads were re-called with MiXCR into one record per CDR3 protein. The table shows 400,000 to 500,000 distinct CDR3 sequences, with around 20% occurring only once. The source material was peripheral blood mononuclear cells (PBMCs), sampled when the disease was refractory, from a patient treated with antithyroid drugs. All receptors derive from a female donor with Graves disease. The CDR3 runs from the conserved cysteine through the conserved F or W. Some rows have no size entry. The others give once, few or many, or a class for an expanded clone.

v_gene,abundance,CDR3aa
TRBV2,many,CASIWERRLTVRGTEAFF
TRBV6-5,-,CASSYAQTNYGYTF
TRBV19,many,CASSGASGSYEQYF
TRBV5-4,-,CASSLADTAYEQYF
TRBV6-9,many,CASSGTGGAEQYF
TRBV29-1,few,CSVEVLRESSYEQYF
TRBV20-1,-,CSARGSGAGEQYF
TRBV6-5,many,CASSYVGGNSPLHF
TRBV2,-,CASTVAVVDTEAFF
TRBV20-1,many,CSADLAGLPEEETQYF
TRBV7-2,-,CASSLGPTYYEQYF
TRBV12-3/TRBV12-4,-,CASSFSGTGGFGYTF
TRBV12-3/TRBV12-4,many,CASSLRGSTGNSPLHF
TRBV20-1,-,CSAAETELRGEQYF
TRBV12-3/TRBV12-4,many,CASRQQTEMNTEAFF
TRBV28,many,CASSQANTGELFF
TRBV20-1,many,CSARAPPYGEGETQYF
TRBV3-1,-,CASSQDPGTAAYEQYF
TRBV5-1,-,CAGSLAIAGNEQYF
TRBV6-1,many,CASKIGTGYEQYF
TRBV19,-,CASSGGLAGGPLVRTMFF
TRBV24-1,-,CATSDTRTSGDTGELFF
TRBV6-1,few,CASSFVRGGLPTAFSSYNEQFF
TRBV28,many,CASSFISSSGNTIYF
TRBV5-1,-,CASSEQGAAGELFF
TRBV6-2/TRBV6-3,many,CASSYGTANTEAFF
TRBV28,-,CASKPRDRITYEQYF
TRBV10-2,once,CASNTWTSGTYNEQFF
TRBV27,many,CASSPRQGETQYF
TRBV30,-,CAWAVGLARDTQYF
TRBV28,-,CASSPTGQGNGYGYTF
TRBV6-4,few,CASSPKGPHTEAFF
TRBV7-3,-,CASSLTGAGGYYEQYF
TRBV2,many,CASRGGAGYTF
TRBV3-1,many,CASSQDSFPRETQYF
TRBV19,-,CASSPKAGQETQYF
TRBV11-2,many,CASSLGDRLTGELFF